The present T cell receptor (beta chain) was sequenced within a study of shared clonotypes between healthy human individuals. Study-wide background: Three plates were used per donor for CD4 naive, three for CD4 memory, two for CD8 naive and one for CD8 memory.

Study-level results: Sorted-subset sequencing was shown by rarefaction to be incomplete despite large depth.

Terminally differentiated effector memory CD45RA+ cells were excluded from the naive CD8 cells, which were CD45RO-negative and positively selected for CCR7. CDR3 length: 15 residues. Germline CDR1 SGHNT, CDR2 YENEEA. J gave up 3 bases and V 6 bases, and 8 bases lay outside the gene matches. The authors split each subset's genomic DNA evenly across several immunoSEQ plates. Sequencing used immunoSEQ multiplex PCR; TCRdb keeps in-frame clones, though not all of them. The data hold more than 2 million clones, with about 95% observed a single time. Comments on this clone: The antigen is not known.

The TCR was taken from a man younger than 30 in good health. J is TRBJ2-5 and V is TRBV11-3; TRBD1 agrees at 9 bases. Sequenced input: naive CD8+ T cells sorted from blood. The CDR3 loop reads CASSTVTGGEETQYF. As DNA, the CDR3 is TGTGCCAGCAGTACGGTAACAGGGGGCGAAGAGACCCAGTACTTC. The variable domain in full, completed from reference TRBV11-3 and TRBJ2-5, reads EAGVVQSPRYKIIEKKQPVAFWCNPISGHNTLYWYLQNLGQGPELLIRYENEEAVDDSQLPKDRFSAERLKGVDSTLKIQPAELGDSAVYLCASSTVTGGEETQYFGPGTRLLVL.